The clone carrying this TCR beta chain was picked up one time. What it binds is unknown. This sample stems from a study of T cell responses to AZD1222 COVID-19 vaccine. Study-wide results and limits: As reported, nearly half of all spike-specific TCRs target variant regions that are unmutated. Most donors were white British and more were female, and clonal diversity was possibly underestimated.

The CDR3 runs 13 residues. CDR1 and CDR2 from the germline V gene are LGHNA and YSLEER. The V and J ends lost 0 bases and 5 bases respectively, with 6 bases between them. Assay: immunoSEQ multiplex PCR; the TCRdb copy retains only in-frame clones and omits some. The sample lists 50,000 to 65,000 clones, around 80% occurring once. This specimen consisted of peripheral blood, obtained 28 days after the second AZD1222 dose. The origin of this receptor is an adult who received the AZD1222 COVID-19 vaccine. This sequence joins TRBV4-3 and TRBJ2-3, with D possibly TRBD1 on 5 matching bases. The CDR3 sequence: CASSQERGDTQYF. CDR3 coding DNA: TGCGCCAGCAGCCAAGAAAGGGGAGATACGCAGTATTTT.